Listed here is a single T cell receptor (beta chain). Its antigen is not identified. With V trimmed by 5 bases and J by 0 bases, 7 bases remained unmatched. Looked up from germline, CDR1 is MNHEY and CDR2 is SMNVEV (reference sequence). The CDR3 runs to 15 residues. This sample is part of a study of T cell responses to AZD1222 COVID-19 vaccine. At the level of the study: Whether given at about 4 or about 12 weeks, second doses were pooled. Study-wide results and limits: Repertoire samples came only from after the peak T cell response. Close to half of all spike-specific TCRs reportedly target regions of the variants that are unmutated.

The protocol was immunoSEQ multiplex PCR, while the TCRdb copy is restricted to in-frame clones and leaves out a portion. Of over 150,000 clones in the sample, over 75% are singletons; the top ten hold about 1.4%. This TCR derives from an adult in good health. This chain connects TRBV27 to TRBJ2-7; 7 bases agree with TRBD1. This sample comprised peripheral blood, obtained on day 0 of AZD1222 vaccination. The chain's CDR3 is CASSLLGTASYEQYF. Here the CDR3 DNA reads TGTGCCAGCAGTCTCCTTGGGACAGCCTCCTACGAGCAGTACTTC.